A single sample is the source of the 14 T cell receptor beta chains below, sequenced in a study of T and B cells in COVID-19 patients. Each TRB amplification used roughly 250-550 ng of genomic DNA from blood. Multiplex PCR with BIOMED2 TRB-A/B primer pools amplified TRB rearrangements. Each CDR3 protein is one row after TCRdb ran MiXCR on the multiplex PCR reads. Of 20,000 to 30,000 distinct CDR3 sequences listed, approximately 32% were seen once; the top ten hold under 2%. Sequencing was performed on blood. The receptor set was obtained from a human donor who had recovered from COVID-19.

This clonotype was seen many times. This sequence joins TRBV6-5 and TRBJ2-1; 8 bases agree with TRBD2. This CDR3 is built from 14 residues. The junction had 5 bases not matched to a gene; V was cut back by 4 bases and J by 6 bases. CDR1 and CDR2 (germline): MNHEY, SVGAGI. The CDR3 DNA sequence: TGTGCCAGCAGTTCAGGACTAGCTGTCAATGAGCAGTTCTTC. As protein: CASSSGLAVNEQFF.

About this clonotype: Possible read error: a much larger clone is one base away. This chain uses TRBV27 with TRBJ2-1; 10 bases align to TRBD2. The V gene end was trimmed by 10 bases and the J gene end by 1 base; junction bases not matched to a gene: 7. This CDR3 is built from 15 residues. Germline lookup yields CDR1 MNHEY and CDR2 SMNVEV (reference sequence). The CDR3 reads CANKAGGPSYNEQFF. DNA of the CDR3: TGTGCCAACAAAGCGGGAGGGCCTTCCTACAATGAGCAGTTCTTC.

The sample holds one count of this clonotype. The chain joins TRBV7-9 to TRBJ2-7; 9 nucleotides line up with TRBD1. The CDR3 is 12 residues long. V lost 9 bases to trimming and J lost 6 bases; unmatched junction nucleotides: 6. Germline V CDR1 and CDR2: SEHNR, FQNEAQ (reference sequence). The CDR3 sequence: CARDRGPTEQYF. The CDR3 DNA follows: TGTGCCAGGGACAGGGGACCTACCGAGCAGTACTTC. Complete variable domain (other parts from reference TRBV7-9 and TRBJ2-7): DTGVSQNPRHKITKRGQNVTFRCDPISEHNRLYWYRQTLGQGPEFLTYFQNEAQLEKSRLLSDRFSAERPKGSFSTLEIQRTEQGDSAMYLCARDRGPTEQYFGPGTRLTVT.

A few counts support this clonotype. J is TRBJ1-1 and V is TRBV6-5; maybe TRBD1 (6 bases). From germline, CDR1 is MNHEY and CDR2 SVGAGI. The germline V and J ends were trimmed by 3 bases and 2 bases, with 10 bases remaining between them. This CDR3 is built from 14 residues. The CDR3 coding sequence is TGTGCCAGCAGTTATGGGACACTTAACACTGAAGCTTTCTTT. Encoded protein: CASSYGTLNTEAFF.

This clonotype came up a few times. This chain joins TRBV12-3 or TRBV12-4 and TRBJ1-1; tentative D call: TRBD1 (6 bases). The CDR3 consists of 13 residues. Trimming left V 4 bases short and J 11 bases short, with 17 bases between. As DNA, the CDR3 is TGTGCCAGCAGTTCAACGCCCAGGGGAGTGGCTTTCTTT. Amino acid sequence: CASSSTPRGVAFF.

This clonotype has a handful of counts. This rearrangement joins TRBV5-1 to TRBJ2-1; perhaps TRBD2 as D (5 bases). This CDR3 is built from 16 residues. The germline V gene encodes CDR1 SGHRS and CDR2 YFSETQ. Trimming took off 2 bases at V and 0 bases at J, with 12 bases between the two ends. CDR3 amino acids: CASSFLTGSSYNEQFF. The CDR3 DNA follows: TGCGCCAGCAGCTTCCTAACGGGGAGCTCCTACAATGAGCAGTTCTTC. Full variable domain (remainder filled in from reference TRBV5-1 and TRBJ2-1): KAGVTQTPRYLIKTRGQQVTLSCSPISGHRSVSWYQQTPGQGLQFLFEYFSETQRNKGNFPGRFSGRQFSNSRSEMNVSTLELGDSALYLCASSFLTGSSYNEQFFGPGTRLTVL.

V gene TRBV12-3 or TRBV12-4 combines with J gene TRBJ2-7; TRBD1 matches 8 bases. V was clipped by 6 bases and J by 3 bases; unmatched bases: 10. This CDR3 region has 15 residues. This CDR3 is CASSPWNRGFYEQYF. The CDR3, as DNA: TGTGCCAGCAGCCCGTGGAACAGGGGGTTCTACGAGCAGTACTTC.

The table lists this clonotype with a few counts. The gene calls are TRBV5-1 and TRBJ2-7; maybe TRBD1 (6 bases). CDR1 and CDR2 from the germline V gene are SGHRS and YFSETQ. V shed 1 base and J shed 5 bases, with 10 bases lying between them. The CDR3 runs to 13 residues. Here the CDR3 DNA reads TGCGCCAGCAGCTTGTTCAGGGGCCACGAGCAGTACTTC. Translation: CASSLFRGHEQYF.

This rearrangement joins TRBV11-2 to TRBJ2-5; no definite D call. The germline V gene has CDR1 SGHAT and CDR2 FQNNGV. Trimming shortened V by 2 bases and J by 1 base, and 5 bases separated the two germline ends. The CDR3 runs 13 residues. The CDR3 DNA reads TGTGCCAGCAGCTTATTTTCCCAAGAGACCCAGTACTTC. It codes for CASSLFSQETQYF.

This clonotype was recorded a few times. This sequence joins TRBV7-2 and TRBJ2-1; D gene ambiguous. This CDR3 is built from 13 residues. Germline V lookup: CDR1 SGHTA, CDR2 FQGNSA. V gave up 2 bases and J gave up 8 bases, with 10 bases separating them. Here the CDR3 reads CASSLRTGYEQFF. The CDR3 bases are TGTGCCAGCAGCTTAAGGACCGGCTATGAGCAGTTCTTC.

The chain combines TRBV27 with TRBJ1-3; 7 positions match TRBD1. Germline V CDR1 and CDR2: MNHEY, SMNVEV (reference sequence). V shed 5 bases, J shed 0 bases, and the junction held 10 bases outside the gene matches. CDR3 length equals 17 residues. CDR3 protein: CASSPTTGHSSGNTIYF. The DNA for the CDR3 is TGTGCCAGCAGTCCTACGACAGGGCACAGCTCTGGAAACACCATATATTTT.

This clonotype is deemed medium-sized. The rearrangement links TRBV19 to TRBJ2-2, with no clear D. The germline V gene has CDR1 LNHDA and CDR2 SQIVND (reference sequence). V dropped 3 bases and J dropped 6 bases, with 8 bases sitting between them. The CDR3 is 13 amino acids. This CDR3 is CASSIVGSGELFF. CDR3 bases: TGTGCCAGTAGTATCGTGGGGTCCGGGGAGCTGTTTTTT.

In its sample, this clonotype ranks as medium-sized. V usage is TRBV15 and J usage is TRBJ2-7; 7 nucleotides agree with TRBD1. CDR1 is LNHNV, CDR2 YYDKDF, per germline (reference sequence). V lost 5 bases and J lost 2; bases outside the gene matches: 3. This CDR3 has 13 residues. DNA for the CDR3: TGTGCCACCAGCGGGGGACAGACCTACGAGCAGTACTTC. This codes for CATSGGQTYEQYF.

In this sample, this clonotype is medium-sized. V gene TRBV19 combines with J gene TRBJ1-4, with D hard to call. The CDR3 is 14 amino acids. With 5 bases removed from V and 8 bases from J, the gap between germline ends came to 15 bases. Germline CDR1 and CDR2: LNHDA and SQIVND (reference sequence). CDR3 sequence (DNA): TGTGCCAGTAGTCCTACAGTCATAGGGGAAAAACTGTTTTTT. Its protein is CASSPTVIGEKLFF. The complete variable domain, with remaining parts taken from reference TRBV19 and TRBJ1-4, reads DGGITQSPKYLFRKEGQNVTLSCEQNLNHDAMYWYRQDPGQGLRLIYYSQIVNDFQKGDIAEGYSVSREKKESFPLTVTSAQKNPTAFYLCASSPTVIGEKLFFGSGTQLSVL.